This T cell receptor beta chain was identified in a study of CD8+ T cells in alopecia areata (dated by TCRdb to 2016 to 2018). Turning to the overall study: The treated patients, all with moderate-to-severe alopecia areata, were enrolled in an open-label pilot trial of oral tofacitinib given at 5 to 10 mg twice daily. Scalp clonality was compared across normal scalp (n=4), patchy alopecia areata scalp (n=8), and alopecia totalis/universalis scalp (n=8). Biopsies were taken from tofacitinib-treated patients at baseline and at 4 and 24 weeks of treatment, and a later scalp biopsy was taken in several of the tofacitinib-treated patients. Amplification of TCRbeta CDR3 regions was done by immunoSEQ multiplex PCR using 35 Vbeta forward primers and 13 Jbeta reverse primers. RNA came from the PAXgene miRNA kit for fixed scalp, the miRNeasy kit for PBMCs, and the RNeasy kit for mouse skin. High-throughput TCRbeta sequencing was used to examine T cell clonal expansion in alopecia areata in both the C3H/HeJ mouse model and human patients. Tofacitinib was administered for 6 to 18 months, and 6 months of follow-up off drug were then conducted to assess delayed response and recurrence. In humans, TCRbeta sequencing was performed on scalp tissue and on sorted CD4+ and CD8+ peripheral blood T cells from healthy controls and from patients with patchy or totalis/universalis alopecia areata.

Libraries were constructed by the immunoSEQ multiplex PCR assay. RNA was extracted from all samples and reverse transcribed into cDNA, which served as template for TCR sequencing. SuperScript III was used for first-strand cDNA synthesis, primed with a 2:1 mix of oligo-dT and random hexamers. Amplification bias was assessed with a synthetic immune receptor repertoire, and residual bias was removed computationally. The study's own analysis went as follows. Raw reads were preprocessed to remove errors, and CDR3 was defined according to IMGT conventions as the region from the conserved cysteine to phenylalanine. Clonality was calculated as 1 minus Shannon entropy normalized by log2 of the number of productive unique TCRs. Whether each scalp clone was CD4 or CD8 was inferred by checking scalp TCRbeta sequences against the CD4 and CD8 repertoires from sorted blood. TCRdb took this table from immuneACCESS and kept in-frame rearrangements with V and J called. Such tables lack part of the clones; where checked against another copy, unresolved V genes explain under half of the gap, and the rest is unexplained. The DNA was the basis for D and trimming; V, J and clone size are from that table. This sample has almost 250,000 clones in its table, and 65% to 70% of those were observed once. The top ten hold 1% to 1.5% of the sample.

The germline V gene encodes CDR1 SGHNT and CDR2 YYREEE (reference sequence). The CDR3 spans 13 residues, from the cysteine through the phenylalanine. Just CDR3 DNA is preserved here, 39 bases in frame from base 1. A distance of 12 bases separates the germline ends of V and J, which lose 2 bases and 6 bases respectively. The meaning of the sample's time point label: baseline before oral tofacitinib. Lesional scalp punch biopsies and peripheral blood were collected from alopecia areata patients. PBMCs were isolated by density centrifugation and stained for CD3, CD4 and CD8, and CD4+ and CD8+ T cells were sorted on a FACSAria. As to this clone: Its recognized antigen is unknown. Base qualities are not at hand, and no much larger clone is one base apart.

What the research found in general, with its limitations: Unlike mouse skin, which is dominated by gammadelta T cells, normal human skin has resident alphabeta T cells that are also sequenced, and this complicates analysis of the scalp TCR repertoire. Shared TCR sequences between patients were less evident than in mice, which may be partly attributable to HLA diversity in the patient population. Higher clonality and more expanded CD8+ clones were observed in lesional scalp than in normal scalp, particularly in alopecia totalis/universalis, a finding suggestive of antigenic drive.

The chain uses TRBV5-4 and TRBJ2-7; the D gene assignment is ambiguous. Specimen: CD4+ T cells sorted from blood, collected at week 0. The receptor was isolated from a human donor with alopecia areata. Read as DNA, the sequence is TGTGCCAGCAGCTTAGAGGCTACCCGCGAGCAGTACTTC. This gives the protein CASSLEATREQYF.